Listed below are T cell receptor beta chains from one sample, sequenced in a study of blood T cell repertoires in COVID-19. Here immunoSEQ multiplex PCR was the method, and the copy in TCRdb shows in-frame clones only, minus some. The sample consists of hundreds of thousands of clones, 87% of them appearing once. The sequenced sample consisted of peripheral blood. These receptors were obtained from a young man with active or convalescent COVID-19. The conserved cysteine and the conserved F or W are not part of the CDR3 here.

j_gene: TRBJ2-1
v_gene: TRBV4-2
CDR3aa: ASSPKGLAESNEQF

j_gene: TRBJ2-1
v_gene: TRBV4-1
CDR3aa: ASSQGAGSNEQF

j_gene: TRBJ1-3
v_gene: TRBV2
CDR3aa: ASSVYINSGNTIY

j_gene: TRBJ2-5
v_gene: TRBV19
CDR3aa: AAGYQETQY

j_gene: TRBJ2-1
v_gene: TRBV9
CDR3aa: ASSVEGDRYEQF

j_gene: TRBJ2-7
v_gene: TRBV2
CDR3aa: ASRGQGGTYEQY

j_gene: TRBJ1-2
v_gene: TRBV4-1
CDR3aa: ASSHPPAGRGYT

j_gene: TRBJ1-5
v_gene: TRBV7-4
CDR3aa: ASSLVAQGVNQPQH

j_gene: TRBJ2-1
v_gene: TRBV11-3
CDR3aa: ASADRINSGYNEQF

j_gene: TRBJ2-5
v_gene: TRBV6-6
CDR3aa: ASSYPGQALGETQY

j_gene: TRBJ2-7
v_gene: TRBV27
CDR3aa: ASSLFLGTYEQY

j_gene: TRBJ2-1
v_gene: TRBV24-1
CDR3aa: ATSDRRQGNEQF

j_gene: TRBJ2-7
v_gene: TRBV19
CDR3aa: ASTGAEETPKQY

j_gene: TRBJ2-1
v_gene: TRBV27
CDR3aa: ASSYGGDEQF

j_gene: TRBJ1-2
v_gene: TRBV7-2
CDR3aa: ASGRTGGNIGYT

j_gene: TRBJ1-3
v_gene: TRBV6-5
CDR3aa: ASSYGQTFSGNTIY

j_gene: TRBJ1-1
v_gene: TRBV5-6
CDR3aa: ASSSPRGGTEAF

j_gene: TRBJ2-3
v_gene: TRBV6-6
CDR3aa: ASILAGRPDTQY

j_gene: TRBJ2-3
v_gene: TRBV18
CDR3aa: ASSPDKASLADTQY

j_gene: TRBJ1-2
v_gene: TRBV7-2
CDR3aa: ASSFQGYGYT

j_gene: TRBJ1-1
v_gene: TRBV4-3
CDR3aa: ASSQVHRLNTEAF

j_gene: TRBJ1-1
v_gene: TRBV27
CDR3aa: ASGQGMNTEAF

j_gene: TRBJ1-1
v_gene: TRBV2
CDR3aa: ASSGVRTPNTEAF

j_gene: TRBJ1-2
v_gene: TRBV13
CDR3aa: ASSPRGGQRAGYT

j_gene: TRBJ1-1
v_gene: TRBV5-1
CDR3aa: ASSFETYTEAF

j_gene: TRBJ1-5
v_gene: TRBV3-1/TRBV3-2
CDR3aa: ASSQEYRLDQPQH

j_gene: TRBJ1-3
v_gene: TRBV6-2/TRBV6-3
CDR3aa: ASSYGGTYSGNTIY

j_gene: TRBJ1-1
v_gene: TRBV3-1/TRBV3-2
CDR3aa: ASSQDREALNTEAF

j_gene: TRBJ2-3
v_gene: TRBV4-1
CDR3aa: ASSQLAGPDTQY

j_gene: TRBJ1-4
v_gene: TRBV27
CDR3aa: ASRPGALRATNEKLF

j_gene: TRBJ1-2
v_gene: TRBV10-3
CDR3aa: AISEEGGEVYGYT

j_gene: TRBJ2-5
v_gene: TRBV10-3
CDR3aa: VISESGETQY

j_gene: TRBJ2-1
v_gene: TRBV15
CDR3aa: ATGQGGNEQF

j_gene: TRBJ2-1
v_gene: TRBV27
CDR3aa: ASSLLFTPSSYNEQF

j_gene: TRBJ1-2
v_gene: TRBV12-5
CDR3aa: ASGLVEGYLSYGYT

j_gene: TRBJ2-2
v_gene: TRBV6-5
CDR3aa: ASSYGWSTGELF

j_gene: TRBJ2-1
v_gene: TRBV2
CDR3aa: ATKLAGGRSYNEQF

j_gene: TRBJ2-3
v_gene: TRBV2
CDR3aa: ASSRGDTQY

j_gene: TRBJ1-2
v_gene: TRBV28
CDR3aa: ASSLVSGGRSGYT

j_gene: TRBJ2-1
v_gene: TRBV11-1
CDR3aa: ASSLGLAGIYEQF

j_gene: TRBJ2-1
v_gene: TRBV24-1
CDR3aa: ATSDLAGSYNEQF